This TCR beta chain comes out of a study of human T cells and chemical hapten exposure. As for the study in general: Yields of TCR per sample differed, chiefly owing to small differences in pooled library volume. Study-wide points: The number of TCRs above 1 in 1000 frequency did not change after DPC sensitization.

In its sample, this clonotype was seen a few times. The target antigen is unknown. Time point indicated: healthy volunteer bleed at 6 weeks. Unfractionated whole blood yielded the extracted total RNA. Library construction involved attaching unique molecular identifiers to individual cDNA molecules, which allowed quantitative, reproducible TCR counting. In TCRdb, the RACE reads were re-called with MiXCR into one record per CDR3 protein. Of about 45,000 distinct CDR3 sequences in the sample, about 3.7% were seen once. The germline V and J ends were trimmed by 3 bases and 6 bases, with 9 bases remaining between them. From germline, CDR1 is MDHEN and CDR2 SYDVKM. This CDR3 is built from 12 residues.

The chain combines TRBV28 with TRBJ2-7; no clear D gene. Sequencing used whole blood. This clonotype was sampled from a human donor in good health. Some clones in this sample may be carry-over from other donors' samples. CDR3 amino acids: CASSFRLSEQYF. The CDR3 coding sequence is TGTGCCAGCAGTTTTAGGCTTTCCGAGCAGTACTTC.